The present T cell receptor beta chain was sequenced within a study of T cells in Graves' hyperthyroidism and ophthalmopathy. Overall study results and limits: Ophthalmopathy was distinguished from stable hyperthyroidism by 13 V-J signatures.

Amplified regions were TCR beta CDR3 sequences from RNA transcripts. HTBI primers drove first-round RT-PCR of the TCR CDR3. TCRdb reanalysed the multiplex PCR reads using MiXCR and keeps one entry per CDR3 protein. Of fewer than 650,000 distinct CDR3 sequences listed, 11% to 15% are singletons. This clonotype was counted at least ten times. Its antigen is undetermined. Graves' hyperthyroidism showing no ophthalmopathy progression within 18 months was considered stable. The hyperthyroidism patients had all been newly diagnosed, and their disease duration was under 2 months. Their ages ranged from 18 to 65 years. J gave up 2 bases and V 7 bases, and 21 bases lay outside the gene matches. CDR1 MDHEN and CDR2 SYDVKM come from the germline V gene. The CDR3 spans 19 residues.

The sample taken for sequencing was blood. This TCR came from a woman aged 40 to 49 with Graves' hyperthyroidism. The chain recombines TRBV28 with TRBJ2-7; the match to TRBD1 covers 9 bases. The CDR3 nucleotides are TGTGCCAGCATCCTAACCGGGACAGGGTACGCTGAGGCTCCCTACGAGCAGTACTTC. This encodes CASILTGTGYAEAPYEQYF.